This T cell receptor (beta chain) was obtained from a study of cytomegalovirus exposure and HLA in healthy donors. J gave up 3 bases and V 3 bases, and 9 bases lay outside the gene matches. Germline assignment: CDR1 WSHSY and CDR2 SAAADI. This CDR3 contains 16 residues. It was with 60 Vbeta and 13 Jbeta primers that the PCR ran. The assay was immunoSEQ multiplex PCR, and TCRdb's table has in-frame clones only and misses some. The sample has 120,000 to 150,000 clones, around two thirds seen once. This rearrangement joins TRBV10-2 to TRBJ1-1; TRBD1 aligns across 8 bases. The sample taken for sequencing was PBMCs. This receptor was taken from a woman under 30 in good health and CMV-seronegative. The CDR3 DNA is TGCGCCAGCAGTGAAACCGACAGGGGTTACGACACTGAAGCTTTCTTT. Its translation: CASSETDRGYDTEAFF.